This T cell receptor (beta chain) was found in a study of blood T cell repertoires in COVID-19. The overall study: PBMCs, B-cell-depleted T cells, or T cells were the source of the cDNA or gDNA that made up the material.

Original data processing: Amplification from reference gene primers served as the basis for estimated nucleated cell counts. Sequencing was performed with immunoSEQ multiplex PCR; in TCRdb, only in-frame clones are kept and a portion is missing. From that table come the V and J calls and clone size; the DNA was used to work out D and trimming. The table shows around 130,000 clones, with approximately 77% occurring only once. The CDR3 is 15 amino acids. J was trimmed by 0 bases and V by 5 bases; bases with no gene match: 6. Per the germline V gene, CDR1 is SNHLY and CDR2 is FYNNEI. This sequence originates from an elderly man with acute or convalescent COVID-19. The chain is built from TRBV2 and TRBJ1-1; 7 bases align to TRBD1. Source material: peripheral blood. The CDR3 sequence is CASSSKTGMNTEAFF. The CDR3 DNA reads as TGTGCCAGCAGTTCTAAGACAGGGATGAACACTGAAGCTTTCTTT.